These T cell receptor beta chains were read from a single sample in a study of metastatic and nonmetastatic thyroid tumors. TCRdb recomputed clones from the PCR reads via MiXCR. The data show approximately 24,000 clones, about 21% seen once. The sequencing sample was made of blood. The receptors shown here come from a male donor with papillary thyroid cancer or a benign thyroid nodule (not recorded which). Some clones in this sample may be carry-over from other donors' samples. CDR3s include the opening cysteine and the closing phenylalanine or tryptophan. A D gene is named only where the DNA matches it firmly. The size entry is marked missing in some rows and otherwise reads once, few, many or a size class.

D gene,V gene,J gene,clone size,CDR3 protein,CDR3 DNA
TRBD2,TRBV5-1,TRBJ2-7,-,CASSSSGTSGRYEQYF,TGCGCCAGCAGCTCGTCCGGGACTAGCGGGAGGTACGAGCAGTACTTC
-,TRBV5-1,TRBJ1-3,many,CASSQNRIRGGNTIYF,TGCGCCAGCAGCCAGAACAGGATCAGAGGTGGAAACACCATATATTTT
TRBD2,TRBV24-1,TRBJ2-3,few,CATSDATSWFTDTQYF,TGTGCCACCAGTGATGCGACTAGCTGGTTTACAGATACTCAGTATTTT
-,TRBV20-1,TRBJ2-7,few,CSARDVPNEQYF,TGCAGTGCTAGAGACGTTCCAAACGAGCAGTACTTC
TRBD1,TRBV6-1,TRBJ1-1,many,CASRITGAGGTEAFF,TGTGCCAGCAGGATTACAGGGGCGGGAGGCACTGAAGCTTTCTTT
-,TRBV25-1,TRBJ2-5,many,CASSETVTLYF,TGTGCCAGCAGTGAAACAGTCACCTTGTACTTC
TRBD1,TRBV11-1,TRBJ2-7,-,CASSRRDRDHEQYF,TGTGCCAGCAGCAGACGGGACAGGGACCACGAGCAGTACTTC
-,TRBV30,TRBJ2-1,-,CAWLYRDSYNEQFF,TGTGCCTGGTTATACAGGGACTCCTACAATGAGCAGTTCTTC
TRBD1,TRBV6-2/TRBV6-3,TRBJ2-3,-,CASSPTDRGLDTDTQYF,TGTGCCAGCAGCCCCACGGACAGGGGGCTAGATACGGATACGCAGTATTTT
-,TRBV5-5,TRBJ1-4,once,CASSFDLNEKLFF,TGTGCCAGCAGCTTCGACCTGAATGAAAAACTGTTTTTT
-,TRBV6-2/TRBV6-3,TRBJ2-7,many,CASSYPLYGEQYF,TGTGCCAGCAGTTACCCCTTATACGGCGAGCAGTACTTC
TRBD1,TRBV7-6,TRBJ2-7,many,CASSSGGSYEQYF,TGTGCCAGCAGCTCAGGGGGCTCCTACGAGCAGTACTTC
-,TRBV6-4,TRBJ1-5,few,CASSVGEKEPQHF,TGTGCCAGCAGTGTCGGGGAAAAGGAGCCCCAGCATTTT
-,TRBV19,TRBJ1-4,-,CASSPRTVATNEKLFF,TGTGCCAGTAGTCCTCGGACCGTTGCAACTAATGAAAAACTGTTTTTT
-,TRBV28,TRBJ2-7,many,CASSLLSEVQYF,TGTGCCAGCAGTTTACTGTCCGAGGTGCAGTACTTC
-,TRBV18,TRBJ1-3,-,CASSPQTSFGNTIYF,TGTGCCAGCTCTCCACAGACTTCTTTCGGAAACACCATATATTTT
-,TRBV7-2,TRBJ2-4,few,CASSHTRAKNIQYF,TGTGCCAGCAGCCATACTAGGGCCAAAAACATTCAGTACTTC
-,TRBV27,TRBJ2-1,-,CASSLSGNEQFF,TGTGCCAGCAGTTTATCGGGCAATGAGCAGTTCTTC
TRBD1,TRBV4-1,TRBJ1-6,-,CASSPGQGNSPLHF,TGCGCCAGCAGCCCCGGACAGGGAAATTCACCCCTCCACTTT
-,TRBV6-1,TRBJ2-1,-,CASSDMGQVRNEQDF,TGTGCCAGCAGCGATATGGGGCAGGTCCGCAATGAGCAGGACTTC
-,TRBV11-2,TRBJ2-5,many,CASSLKSPQETQYF,TGTGCCAGCAGCTTAAAAAGCCCCCAAGAGACCCAGTACTTC
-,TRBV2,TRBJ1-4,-,CASSGAGASGEKLFF,TGTGCCAGCAGTGGGGCGGGGGCCTCGGGAGAAAAACTGTTTTTT
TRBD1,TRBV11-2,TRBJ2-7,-,CASSSGTGRTYEQYF,TGTGCCAGCAGCTCCGGGACAGGGAGGACCTACGAGCAGTACTTC
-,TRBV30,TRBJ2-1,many,CARRFAGEQFF,TGTGCCCGGAGGTTTGCCGGTGAGCAGTTCTTC
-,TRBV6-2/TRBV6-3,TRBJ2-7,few,CASRRGAISAYEQYF,TGTGCCAGCAGAAGAGGGGCGATTTCAGCCTACGAGCAGTACTTC
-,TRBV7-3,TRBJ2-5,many,CASSPYNGETQYF,TGTGCCAGCAGCCCTTACAACGGAGAGACCCAGTACTTC
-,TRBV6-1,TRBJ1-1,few,CASSEALWRLGTEAFF,TGTGCCAGCAGTGAAGCGCTGTGGCGACTTGGCACTGAAGCTTTCTTT
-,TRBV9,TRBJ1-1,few,CASSVVTEAFF,TGTGCCAGCAGCGTAGTCACTGAAGCTTTCTTT
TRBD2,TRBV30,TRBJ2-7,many,CAWSVLSSGRVYEQYF,TGTGCCTGGAGTGTACTGTCTAGCGGGAGAGTATACGAGCAGTACTTC
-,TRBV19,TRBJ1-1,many,CASSWPNTEAFF,TGTGCCAGTAGTTGGCCGAACACTGAAGCTTTCTTT
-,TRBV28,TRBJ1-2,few,CAISPLPPYDLNYGYTF,TGTGCCATCAGCCCTCTCCCTCCTTATGACTTGAACTATGGCTACACCTTC
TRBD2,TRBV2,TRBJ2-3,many,CASSPSRLVRGADTQYF,TGTGCCAGCAGCCCCTCGCGACTAGTTCGGGGGGCAGATACGCAGTATTTT
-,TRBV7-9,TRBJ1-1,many,CASSLEGIEAFF,TGTGCCAGCAGCTTAGAGGGGATTGAAGCTTTCTTT
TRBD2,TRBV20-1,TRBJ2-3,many,CSARSGAYTDTQYF,TGCAGTGCAAGAAGCGGGGCATACACAGATACGCAGTATTTT
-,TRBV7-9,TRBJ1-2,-,CASSLALGASYGYTF,TGTGCCAGCAGCTTAGCCCTGGGGGCGAGCTATGGCTACACCTTC
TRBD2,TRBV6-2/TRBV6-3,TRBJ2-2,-,CASSYSWGGAGELFF,TGTGCCAGCAGTTACTCGTGGGGGGGAGCCGGGGAGCTGTTTTTT